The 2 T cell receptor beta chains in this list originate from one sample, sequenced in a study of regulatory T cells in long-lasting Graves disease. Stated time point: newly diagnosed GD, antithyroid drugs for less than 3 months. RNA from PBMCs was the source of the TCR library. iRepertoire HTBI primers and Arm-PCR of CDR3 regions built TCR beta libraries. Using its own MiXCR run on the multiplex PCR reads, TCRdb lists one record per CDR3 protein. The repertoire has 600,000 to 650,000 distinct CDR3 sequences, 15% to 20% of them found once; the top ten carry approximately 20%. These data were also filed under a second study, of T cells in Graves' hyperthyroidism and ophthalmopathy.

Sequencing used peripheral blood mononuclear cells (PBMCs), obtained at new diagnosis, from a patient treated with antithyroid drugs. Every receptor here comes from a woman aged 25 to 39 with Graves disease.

CDR3 sequence: CASESTGIAGYTF. CDR3 nucleotide sequence: TGTGCCAGCGAATCTACGGGCATCGCTGGCTACACCTTC. The V gene is TRBV28, the J gene TRBJ1-2, with D unresolved. With 8 bases removed from V and 7 bases from J, the gap between germline ends came to 17 bases. CDR1 is MDHEN, CDR2 SYDVKM, per germline. This CDR3 spans 13 amino acids.

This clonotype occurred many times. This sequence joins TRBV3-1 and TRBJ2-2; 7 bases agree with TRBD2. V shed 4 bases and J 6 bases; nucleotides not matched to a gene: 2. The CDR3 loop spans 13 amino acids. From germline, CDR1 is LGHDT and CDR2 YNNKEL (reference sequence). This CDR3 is CASSPRGSGELFF. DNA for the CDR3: TGTGCCAGCAGCCCGCGGGGGTCCGGGGAGCTGTTTTTT. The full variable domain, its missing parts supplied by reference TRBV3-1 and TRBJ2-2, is DTAVSQTPKYLVTQMGNDKSIKCEQNLGHDTMYWYKQDSKKFLKIMFSYNNKELIINETVPNRFSPKSPDKAHLNLHINSLELGDSAVYFCASSPRGSGELFFGEGSRLTVL.